The T cell receptor (beta chain) under discussion was sequenced for a study of cytomegalovirus exposure and HLA in healthy donors. Broader study findings: It was reportedly the case that the classifier diagnosed cytomegalovirus status with high specificity and sensitivity. Under in vitro conditions, three CMV-associated chains were confirmed as specific for CMV antigens. Some public TCRs appeared in many individuals, while most sequences were rare.

TCRdb's table, derived via immunoSEQ multiplex PCR, lists solely in-frame clones and lacks some. The table shows 250,000 to 300,000 clones, with 86% occurring only once. Concerning this clone: The antigen remains unidentified.

The clonotype originates from a woman under 30 in good health and CMV-seronegative. Sequencing input: PBMCs.

CDR3 residues: CASSHRIAGEAVGNIQYF. The CDR3 region has the DNA TGCGCCAGCAGCCATCGAATAGCGGGAGAAGCTGTGGGAAACATTCAGTACTTC. This chain uses TRBV4-1 with TRBJ2-4, with 9 bases identical to TRBD2. The CDR3 length is 18 residues. V lost 3 bases to trimming and J lost 6 bases; unmatched junction nucleotides: 15. Germline CDR1 reads MGHRA; CDR2 reads YSYEKL.